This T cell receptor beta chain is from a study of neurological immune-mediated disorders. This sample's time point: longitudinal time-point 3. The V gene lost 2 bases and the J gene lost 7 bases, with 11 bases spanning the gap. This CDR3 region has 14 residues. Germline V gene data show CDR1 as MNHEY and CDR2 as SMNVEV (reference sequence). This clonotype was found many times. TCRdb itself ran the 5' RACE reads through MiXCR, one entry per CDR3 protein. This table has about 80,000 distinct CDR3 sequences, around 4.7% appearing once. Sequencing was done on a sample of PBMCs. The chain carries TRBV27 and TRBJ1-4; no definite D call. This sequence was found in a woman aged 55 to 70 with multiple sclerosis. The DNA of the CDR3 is TGTGCCAGCAGTTTAGTGGGGTTGGGTGAAAAACTGTTTTTT. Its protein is CASSLVGLGEKLFF.